A selection of T cell receptor beta chains follows, all from one sample in a study of shared clonotypes between healthy human individuals. Some clones are missing from TCRdb's copy, which holds only in-frame ones; the method was immunoSEQ multiplex PCR. The repertoire holds about 2 million clones, with about 95% as singletons. The sample taken for sequencing was naive CD8+ T cells sorted from blood. Receptors were obtained from a man aged 18-30 years in good health. CDR3s include the opening cysteine and the closing phenylalanine or tryptophan. The D gene is left open where the match is weak. Clone sizes are given selectively: once, few, many, or a class where the clone is expanded.

-	TRBV10-1	TRBD1	TRBJ2-7	CASGPGGDRYTSSYEQYF	TGCGCCAGTGGTCCAGGGGGAGACAGGTATACCAGCTCCTACGAGCAGTACTTC
-	TRBV6-6	-	TRBJ1-2	CASSYYTDDGYTF	TGTGCCAGCAGTTACTACACAGATGATGGCTACACCTTC
once	TRBV30	TRBD1	TRBJ1-1	CAWSDGTGGTEAFF	TGTGCCTGGAGTGATGGGACAGGGGGCACTGAAGCTTTCTTT
-	TRBV4-1	TRBD1	TRBJ1-3	CASSQARFHGTGTGNTIYF	TGCGCCAGCAGCCAAGCCAGGTTCCATGGGACAGGGACTGGAAACACCATATATTTT
-	TRBV30	TRBD1	TRBJ1-6	CAWTGTGDSPLHF	TGTGCCTGGACCGGGACAGGGGACTCACCCCTCCACTTT
-	TRBV5-4	-	TRBJ2-1	CASSYPPVGGGLYEQFF	TGTGCCAGCAGCTATCCCCCCGTGGGGGGAGGACTCTATGAGCAGTTCTTC
-	TRBV7-9	TRBD1	TRBJ2-1	CASSSAGTGGNEQFF	TGTGCCAGCAGCTCCGCCGGGACAGGGGGCAATGAGCAGTTCTTC
-	TRBV9	-	TRBJ2-7	CASSVMEGSLYYEQYF	TGTGCCAGCAGCGTAATGGAGGGGTCCCTGTACTACGAGCAGTACTTC
-	TRBV11-3	-	TRBJ1-1	CASSEGGTEAFF	TGTGCCAGCAGCGAGGGTGGCACTGAAGCTTTCTTT
-	TRBV5-1	-	TRBJ2-3	CASSSWTTDTQYF	TGCGCCAGCAGCTCCTGGACGACAGATACGCAGTATTTT
-	TRBV9	TRBD1	TRBJ2-1	CASSPQTGTNEQFF	TGTGCCAGCAGCCCGCAGACAGGGACAAATGAGCAGTTCTTC
-	TRBV13	-	TRBJ2-5	CASSLVAETQYF	TGTGCCAGCAGCTTAGTCGCAGAGACCCAGTACTTC
-	TRBV18	-	TRBJ2-7	CASSRSGSYEQYF	TGTGCCAGCTCACGGTCGGGGTCCTACGAGCAGTACTTC
-	TRBV7-9	-	TRBJ2-5	CASSLGSDTETQYF	TGTGCCAGCAGCTTGGGCAGTGATACGGAGACCCAGTACTTC
-	TRBV27	-	TRBJ2-1	CASSFGYSSNEQFF	TGTGCCAGCAGTTTTGGTTATTCCTCCAATGAGCAGTTCTTC
-	TRBV27	-	TRBJ2-7	CASSLSWPTYEQYF	TGTGCCAGCAGTTTATCATGGCCAACCTACGAGCAGTACTTC
-	TRBV5-6	TRBD2	TRBJ2-3	CASSLVRESTDTQYF	TGTGCCAGCAGCTTGGTGCGGGAGAGCACAGATACGCAGTATTTT
-	TRBV19	-	TRBJ1-6	CASSESSSYNSPLHF	TGTGCCAGTTCCGAGAGTAGCTCCTATAATTCACCCCTCCACTTT
-	TRBV27	-	TRBJ2-5	CASSGRSETQYF	TGTGCCAGCTCAGGCAGGTCGGAGACCCAGTACTTC
-	TRBV28	-	TRBJ1-1	CASSLGQHTEAFF	TGTGCCAGCAGCCTCGGACAGCACACTGAAGCTTTCTTT
-	TRBV5-6	-	TRBJ2-3	CASSLELASTDTQYF	TGTGCCAGCAGCTTGGAACTAGCTAGCACAGATACGCAGTATTTT
-	TRBV5-1	-	TRBJ1-5	CASSPSGSNQPQHF	TGCGCCAGCAGCCCCTCCGGGAGCAATCAGCCCCAGCATTTT
-	TRBV19	-	TRBJ2-1	CASSIEGAGRISYNEQFF	TGTGCCAGTAGTATAGAAGGGGCGGGGAGGATCTCCTACAATGAGCAGTTCTTC
-	TRBV5-1	TRBD1	TRBJ1-1	CASTLIPGQGLNTEAFF	TGCGCCAGCACCCTCATCCCGGGACAGGGTTTGAACACTGAAGCTTTCTTT
-	TRBV13	-	TRBJ2-2	CASSPTIPGELFF	TGTGCCAGCAGTCCTACGATACCCGGGGAGCTGTTTTTT
-	TRBV19	TRBD1	TRBJ1-1	CASSLTGVANTEAFF	TGTGCCAGTAGTCTAACAGGGGTGGCGAACACTGAAGCTTTCTTT
-	TRBV30	TRBD1	TRBJ1-2	CAWSDGQGSGYTF	TGTGCCTGGAGTGATGGACAGGGGAGTGGCTACACCTTC
-	TRBV27	TRBD2	TRBJ2-7	CASSHARVAGGHEQYF	TGTGCCAGCAGTCACGCGAGGGTAGCGGGAGGCCACGAGCAGTACTTC
-	TRBV7-9	-	TRBJ1-1	CASSPQFGVDTEAFF	TGTGCCAGCAGCCCCCAATTCGGAGTGGACACTGAAGCTTTCTTT
-	TRBV7-3	-	TRBJ1-1	CASLGARANTEAFF	TGTGCCAGCTTGGGGGCCAGGGCGAACACTGAAGCTTTCTTT
-	TRBV15	-	TRBJ2-1	CATSPLGGSEQFF	TGTGCCACCAGTCCTCTTGGTGGGAGTGAGCAGTTCTTC
-	TRBV6-1	TRBD1	TRBJ1-1	CASSDQTGETEAFF	TGTGCCAGCAGCGACCAGACAGGGGAGACTGAAGCTTTCTTT
many	TRBV7-9	-	TRBJ2-7	CASSLDPSYEQYF	TGTGCCAGCAGCTTAGACCCCTCCTACGAGCAGTACTTC
-	TRBV5-4	-	TRBJ1-1	CASSWRDGTMNTEAFF	TGTGCCAGCAGCTGGAGGGACGGAACAATGAACACTGAAGCTTTCTTT
-	TRBV27	TRBD1	TRBJ1-2	CASSLSGPGQGADYGYTF	TGTGCCAGCAGTTTATCGGGACCCGGACAGGGGGCGGACTATGGCTACACCTTC
once	TRBV5-1	TRBD1	TRBJ2-7	CASSLLLTGDEQYF	TGCGCCAGCAGCTTGCTCCTCACAGGGGACGAGCAGTACTTC
-	TRBV5-4	-	TRBJ1-1	CASSLWGGTEAFF	TGTGCCAGCAGCTTGTGGGGTGGCACTGAAGCTTTCTTT
-	TRBV20-1	-	TRBJ1-1	CSARGTEAFF	TGCAGTGCTAGGGGAACTGAAGCTTTCTTT
once	TRBV7-9	-	TRBJ2-5	CASSLEIQETQYF	TGTGCCAGCAGCCTGGAGATTCAAGAGACCCAGTACTTC
-	TRBV11-2	-	TRBJ2-7	CASSWDPSGSYEQYF	TGTGCCAGCAGCTGGGACCCCTCAGGCTCCTACGAGCAGTACTTC